The source of this T cell receptor (beta chain) is a study of T cell responses to AZD1222 COVID-19 vaccine. About the research overall: Second-dose intervals near 4 or 12 weeks were combined. The study, taken as a whole, reports: The repertoires were collected only after the peak T cell response. Spike-specific TCR breadth and depth both grew after two AZD1222 doses.

CDR1 and CDR2 from the germline V gene are MDHEN and SYDVKM. The CDR3 contains 16 residues. V was clipped by 3 bases and J by 0 bases, with 15 bases between them. With respect to this clone: Its antigen is currently unknown.

Libraries were prepared by immunoSEQ multiplex PCR; TCRdb keeps only in-frame clonotypes and omits some of them. The sample yields 200,000 or so clones, roughly 90% seen once. The sequences come from peripheral blood, collected on day 0 of AZD1222 vaccination. The chain uses TRBV28 and TRBJ2-7, with D perhaps being TRBD1 or TRBD2 (5 bases each). This sequence was found in an adult in good health. The CDR3 region has the DNA TGTGCCAGCAGTTTTAGGGACCAGGAAAGCTCCTACGAGCAGTACTTC. It is translated as CASSFRDQESSYEQYF.